This T cell receptor (beta chain) was identified in a study of blood T cell repertoires in COVID-19. Study as a whole: There were acute and convalescent COVID-19 samples, and they came from the United States, Italy and Spain. T cells, B-cell-depleted T cells, or PBMCs supplied cDNA or gDNA.

Deletions cut 3 bases from V and 4 bases from J, with 25 bases between. CDR1 and CDR2 (germline): SGHTA, FQGNSA. The CDR3 extends over 19 amino acids. Profiling relied on immunoSEQ multiplex PCR, and the TCRdb table lists in-frame clones only, not all of them. The sample shows tens of thousands of clones, more than 75% of them seen only once. The sequenced sample consisted of peripheral blood. This chain joins TRBV7-2 and TRBJ2-4, with D possibly being TRBD1 (5 bases). This clonotype originated in a man in his fifties or sixties with active COVID-19. The CDR3: CASSLGPYRGAPQKNIQYF. DNA for the CDR3: TGTGCCAGCAGCTTGGGGCCATATCGAGGCGCGCCCCAAAAAAACATTCAGTACTTC.